This TCR beta chain emerged from a study of CD8+ T cells in alopecia areata. Sampling of alopecia areata patients yielded lesional scalp punch biopsies as well as peripheral blood. This CDR3 has 16 residues. Trimming took 6 bases from V and 7 from J, leaving 25 bases between them. CDR1 MNHEY and CDR2 SMNVEV come from the germline V gene (reference sequence). RNA, once extracted, was reverse transcribed into cDNA for use as the sequencing template. The data were produced by immunoSEQ multiplex PCR, yet TCRdb's version contains in-frame clones alone and is incomplete. This sample has roughly 65,000 clones, with about 44% found just once.

This TCR was sampled from a human donor with alopecia areata. V usage is TRBV27 and J usage is TRBJ2-7; tentatively, D is TRBD1 (7 bases). The material sequenced was CD8+ T cells sorted from blood, taken at week 0. The CDR3 here is CASSALSRDSVWEQYF. DNA of the CDR3: TGTGCCAGCAGCGCCCTTTCGCGGGACAGCGTCTGGGAGCAGTACTTC.